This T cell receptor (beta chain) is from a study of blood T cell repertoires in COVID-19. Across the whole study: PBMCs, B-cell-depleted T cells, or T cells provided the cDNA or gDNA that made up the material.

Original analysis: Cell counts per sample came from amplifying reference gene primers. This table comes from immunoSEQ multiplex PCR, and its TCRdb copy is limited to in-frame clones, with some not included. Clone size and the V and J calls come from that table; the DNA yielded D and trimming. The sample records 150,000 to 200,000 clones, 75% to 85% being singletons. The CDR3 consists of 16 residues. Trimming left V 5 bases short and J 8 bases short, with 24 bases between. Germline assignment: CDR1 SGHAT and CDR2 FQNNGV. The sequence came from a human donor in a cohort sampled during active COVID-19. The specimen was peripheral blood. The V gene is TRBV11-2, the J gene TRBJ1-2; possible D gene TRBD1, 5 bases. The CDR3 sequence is CASSPRQGGAIGGYTF. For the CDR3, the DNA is TGTGCCAGCAGCCCCCGCCAGGGAGGGGCCATAGGCGGCTACACCTTC.